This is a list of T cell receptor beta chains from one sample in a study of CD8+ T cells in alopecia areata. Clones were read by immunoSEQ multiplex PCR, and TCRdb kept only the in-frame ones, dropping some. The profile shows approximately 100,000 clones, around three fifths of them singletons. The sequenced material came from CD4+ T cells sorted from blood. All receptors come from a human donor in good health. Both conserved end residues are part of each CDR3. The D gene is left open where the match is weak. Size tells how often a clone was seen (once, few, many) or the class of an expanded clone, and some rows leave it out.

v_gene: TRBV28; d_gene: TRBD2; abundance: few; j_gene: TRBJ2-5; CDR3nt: TGTGCCAGCAGTTTGGAACTAGCGGGGGGGAGTTATAAGGAGACCCAGTACTTC; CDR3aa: CASSLELAGGSYKETQYF
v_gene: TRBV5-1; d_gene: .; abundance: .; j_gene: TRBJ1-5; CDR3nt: TGCGCCAGCAGCTTGGCTTCGGGTAGAAATCAGCCCCAGCATTTT; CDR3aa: CASSLASGRNQPQHF
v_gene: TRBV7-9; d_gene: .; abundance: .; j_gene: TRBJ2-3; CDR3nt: TGTGCCAGCAGCCTGGAGGGCTCCCCAGATACGCAGTATTTT; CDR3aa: CASSLEGSPDTQYF
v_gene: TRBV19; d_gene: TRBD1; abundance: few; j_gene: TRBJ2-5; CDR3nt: TGTGCCACCATAGGCCGGACAGGCCAAGAGACCCAGTACTTC; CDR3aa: CATIGRTGQETQYF
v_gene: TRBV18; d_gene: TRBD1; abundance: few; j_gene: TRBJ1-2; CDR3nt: TGTGCCAGCTCACCTGCGACAGGGGACTACTATGGCTACACCTTC; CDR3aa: CASSPATGDYYGYTF
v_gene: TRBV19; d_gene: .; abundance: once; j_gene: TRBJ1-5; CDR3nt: TGTGCCAGTAGTGTCCTCGCAGGGGTAGGCAATCAGCCCCAGCATTTT; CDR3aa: CASSVLAGVGNQPQHF
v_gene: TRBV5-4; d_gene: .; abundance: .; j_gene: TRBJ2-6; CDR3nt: TGTGCCAGCAGCGCCGGAACAGGGACTGGGGCCAACGTCCTGACTTTC; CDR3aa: CASSAGTGTGANVLTF
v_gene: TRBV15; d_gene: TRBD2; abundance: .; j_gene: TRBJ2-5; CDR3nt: TGTGCCACCAGCAGAAAAATCGGGACTATCGCAGAGACCCAGTACTTC; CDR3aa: CATSRKIGTIAETQYF
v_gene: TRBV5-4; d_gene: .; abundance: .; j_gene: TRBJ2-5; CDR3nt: TGTGCCAGCAGCGATCTACAGACCCAGTACTTC; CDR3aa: CASSDLQTQYF
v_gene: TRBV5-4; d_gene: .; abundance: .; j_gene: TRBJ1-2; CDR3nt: TGTGCCAGCAGCTTGGATTTGGGGTTAGGCTATGGCTACACCTTC; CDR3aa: CASSLDLGLGYGYTF
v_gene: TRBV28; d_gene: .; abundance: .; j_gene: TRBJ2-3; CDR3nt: TGTGCCAGCAGTTGGGCGTATACGCAGTATTTT; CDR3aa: CASSWAYTQYF
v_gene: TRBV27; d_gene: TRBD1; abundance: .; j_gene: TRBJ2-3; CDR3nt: TGTGCCAGCATCCGTAGGGGGACAGGGGGCGTAGGTACGCAGTATTTT; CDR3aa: CASIRRGTGGVGTQYF
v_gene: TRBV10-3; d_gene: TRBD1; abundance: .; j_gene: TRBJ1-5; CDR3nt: TGTGCCATCAGTGACAGGGGGGCTCAGCCCCAGCATTTT; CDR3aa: CAISDRGAQPQHF
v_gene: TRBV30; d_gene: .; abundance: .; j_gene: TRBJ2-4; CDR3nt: TGTGCCTACGGTGGGATAGCCAAAAACATTCAGTACTTC; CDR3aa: CAYGGIAKNIQYF
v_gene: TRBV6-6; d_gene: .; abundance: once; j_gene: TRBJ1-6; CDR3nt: TGTGCCAGCAGTTATGGGGCGAATTCACCCCTCCACTTT; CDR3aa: CASSYGANSPLHF
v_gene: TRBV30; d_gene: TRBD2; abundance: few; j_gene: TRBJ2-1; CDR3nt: TGTGCCTGGAGGACTAGCGGGGGCCCGGAGCAGTTCTTC; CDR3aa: CAWRTSGGPEQFF
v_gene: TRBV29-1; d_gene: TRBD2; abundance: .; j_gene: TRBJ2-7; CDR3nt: TGCAGCGTTGGGGGACTACTAACCTACGAGCAGTACTTC; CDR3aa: CSVGGLLTYEQYF
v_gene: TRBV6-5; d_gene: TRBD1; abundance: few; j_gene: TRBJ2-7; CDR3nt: TGTGCCAGCACACCGCCGGGACAGGGGGCTTACGAGCAGTACTTC; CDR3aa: CASTPPGQGAYEQYF
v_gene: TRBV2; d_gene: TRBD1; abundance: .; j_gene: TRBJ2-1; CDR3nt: TGTGCCAGCAGGGACTTGGACAGGGGGACTTACAATGAGCAGTTCTTC; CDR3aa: CASRDLDRGTYNEQFF
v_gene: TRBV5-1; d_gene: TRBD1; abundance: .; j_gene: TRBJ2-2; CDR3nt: TGCGCCAGCAGCCTGGACAGGGCGGGCACCGGGGAGCTGTTTTTT; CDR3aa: CASSLDRAGTGELFF
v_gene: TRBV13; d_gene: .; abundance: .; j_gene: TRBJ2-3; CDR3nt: TGTGCCAGCAGCCCGCAGGGATACACAGATACGCAGTATTTT; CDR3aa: CASSPQGYTDTQYF
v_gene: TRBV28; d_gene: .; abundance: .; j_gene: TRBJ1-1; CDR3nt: TGTGCCAGCATCACCGGGTCCTCGGGGGGCACTGAAGCTTTCTTT; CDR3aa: CASITGSSGGTEAFF
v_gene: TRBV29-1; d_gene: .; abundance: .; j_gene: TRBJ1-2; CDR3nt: TGCAGCGTTGAATTCCGGGACACCTCCAACTATGGCTACACCTTC; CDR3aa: CSVEFRDTSNYGYTF
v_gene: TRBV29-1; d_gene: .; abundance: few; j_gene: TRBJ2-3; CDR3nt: TGCAGCGTTGTCCAAAACAGGGAGGGGGATACGCAGTATTTT; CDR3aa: CSVVQNREGDTQYF
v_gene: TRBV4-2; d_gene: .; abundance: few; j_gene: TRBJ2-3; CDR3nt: TGTGCCAGCAGCCAAGTGGGAGCAGAGTCAACAGATACGCAGTATTTT; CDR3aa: CASSQVGAESTDTQYF
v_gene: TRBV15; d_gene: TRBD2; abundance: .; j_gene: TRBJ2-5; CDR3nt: TGTGCCACCAGCAGAGATTACGGCGGGGGCCAAGAGACCCAGTACTTC; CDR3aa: CATSRDYGGGQETQYF
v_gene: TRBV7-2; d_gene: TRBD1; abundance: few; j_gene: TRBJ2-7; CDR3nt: TGTGCCAGCAGCGAGTTCCCGGGACAGGGGCGCGAGCAGTACTTC; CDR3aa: CASSEFPGQGREQYF
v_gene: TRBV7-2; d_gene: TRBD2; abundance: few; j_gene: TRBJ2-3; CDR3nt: TGTGCCAGCAGCTCGGGACTAGCGGGGGGAGATACGCAGTATTTT; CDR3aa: CASSSGLAGGDTQYF
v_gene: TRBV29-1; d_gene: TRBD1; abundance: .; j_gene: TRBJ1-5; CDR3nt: TGCAGCGTTGTCGGGATCGACAGGGGCAATCAGCCCCAGCATTTT; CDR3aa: CSVVGIDRGNQPQHF
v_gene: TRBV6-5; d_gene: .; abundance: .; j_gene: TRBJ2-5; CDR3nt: TGTGCCAGCAGTTACGGGGCAGACGGTACCCTCGGGACCCAGTACTTC; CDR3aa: CASSYGADGTLGTQYF
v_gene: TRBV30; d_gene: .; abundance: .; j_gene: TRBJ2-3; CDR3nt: TGTGCCTGGAGTGGCTCCCTACTTAACACAGATACGCAGTATTTT; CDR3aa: CAWSGSLLNTDTQYF
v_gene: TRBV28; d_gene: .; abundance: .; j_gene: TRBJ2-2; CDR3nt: TGTGCCAGCAGCCCACACTCGGGAACCGGGGAGCTGTTTTTT; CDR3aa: CASSPHSGTGELFF
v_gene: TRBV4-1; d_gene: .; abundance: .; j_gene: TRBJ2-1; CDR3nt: TGCGCCAGCAGCCAAGGACCGGCGGGGAGCTCCTACAATGAGCAGTTCTTC; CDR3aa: CASSQGPAGSSYNEQFF
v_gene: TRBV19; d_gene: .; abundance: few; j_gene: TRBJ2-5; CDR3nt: TGTCGTGATAGCCCTTGGGAGACCCAGTACTTC; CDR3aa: CRDSPWETQYF
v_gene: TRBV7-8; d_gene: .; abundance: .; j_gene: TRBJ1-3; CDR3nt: TGTGCCAGCAGCTTAGCGCGGGGGCAGGGAAACACCATATATTTT; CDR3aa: CASSLARGQGNTIYF
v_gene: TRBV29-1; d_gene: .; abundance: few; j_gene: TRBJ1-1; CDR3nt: TGCAGCGTTGCAGGGTTTCGGACTGAAGCTTTCTTT; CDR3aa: CSVAGFRTEAFF
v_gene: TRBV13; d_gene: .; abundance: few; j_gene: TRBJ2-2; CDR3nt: TGTGCCAGCAGCTTAGCTCGGGATAGCCGGGAGCTGTTTTTT; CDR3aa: CASSLARDSRELFF
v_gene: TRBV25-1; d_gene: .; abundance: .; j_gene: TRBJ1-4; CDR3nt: TGTGCCAGCAGTGAAGCTATGGGGGAGGTACTGACTAATGAAAAACTGTTTTTT; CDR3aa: CASSEAMGEVLTNEKLFF
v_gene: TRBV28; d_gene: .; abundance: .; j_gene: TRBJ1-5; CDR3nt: TGTGCCAGCAGTTTGTTTGGGTCATGGGCTTCCAATCAGCCCCAGCATTTT; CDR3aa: CASSLFGSWASNQPQHF
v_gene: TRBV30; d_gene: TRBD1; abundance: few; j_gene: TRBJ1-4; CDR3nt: TGTGCCTGGAGTGGCGTGGTCGAAGGGGGCGGCCATGAAAAACTGTTTTTT; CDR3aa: CAWSGVVEGGGHEKLFF
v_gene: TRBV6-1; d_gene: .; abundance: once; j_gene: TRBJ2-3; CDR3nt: TGTGCCAGCAGTGAACCCAGGGCGGGGAGCACAGATACGCAGTATTTT; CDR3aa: CASSEPRAGSTDTQYF
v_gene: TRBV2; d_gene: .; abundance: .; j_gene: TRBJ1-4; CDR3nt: TGTGCCAGCCTATTGCAGGCAGGGGATGAAAAACTGTTTTTT; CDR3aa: CASLLQAGDEKLFF
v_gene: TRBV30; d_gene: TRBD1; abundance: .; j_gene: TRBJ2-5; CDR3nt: TGTGCCTGGAGCGGACAGGGACTTCCACAAGAGACCCAGTACTTC; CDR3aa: CAWSGQGLPQETQYF
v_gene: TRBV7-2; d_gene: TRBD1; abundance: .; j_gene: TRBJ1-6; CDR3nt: TGTGCCAGCAGCCCGCGACAGGGGTTGAATTCACCCCTCCACTTT; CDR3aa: CASSPRQGLNSPLHF
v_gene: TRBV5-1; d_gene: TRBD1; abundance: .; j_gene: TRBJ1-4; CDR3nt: TGCGCCAGCAGCTGGGGACAGGTCGTAAGAGAAAAACTGTTTTTT; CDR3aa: CASSWGQVVREKLFF
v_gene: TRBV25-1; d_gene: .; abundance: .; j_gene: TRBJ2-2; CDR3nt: TGTGCCAGCAGTGGGGGGGCGAAGGGGACCGGGGAGCTGTTTTTT; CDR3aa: CASSGGAKGTGELFF
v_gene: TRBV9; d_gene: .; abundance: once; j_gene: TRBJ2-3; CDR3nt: TGTGCCAGCAGCGTAGGGGGGGCAGATACGCAGTATTTT; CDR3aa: CASSVGGADTQYF
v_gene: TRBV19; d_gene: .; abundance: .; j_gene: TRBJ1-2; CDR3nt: TGTGCCAGTAGTATCGTTCGGGGGGCGGACTATGGCTACACCTTC; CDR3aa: CASSIVRGADYGYTF
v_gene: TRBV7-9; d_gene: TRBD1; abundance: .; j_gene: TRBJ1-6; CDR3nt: TGTGCCAGCATGGGGACAGGGGTCTCACCCCTCCACTTT; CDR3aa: CASMGTGVSPLHF
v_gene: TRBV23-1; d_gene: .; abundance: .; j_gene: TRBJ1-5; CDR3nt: TGCGCCAGCAGTCAAAGGGTTGCGGGAATGTGGGGTCAGCCCCAGCATTTT; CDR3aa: CASSQRVAGMWGQPQHF
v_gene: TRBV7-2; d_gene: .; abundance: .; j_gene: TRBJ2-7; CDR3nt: TGTGCCAGCAGCTCGGGACGCTACGAGCAGTACTTC; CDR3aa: CASSSGRYEQYF
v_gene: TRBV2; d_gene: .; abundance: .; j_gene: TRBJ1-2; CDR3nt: TGTGCCAGCAGAGCGGAGGTCGGTTACTATGGCTACACCTTC; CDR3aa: CASRAEVGYYGYTF
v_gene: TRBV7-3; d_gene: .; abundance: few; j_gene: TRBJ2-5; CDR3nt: TGTGCCAGCAGCGTACATGAGACCCAGTACTTC; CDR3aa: CASSVHETQYF
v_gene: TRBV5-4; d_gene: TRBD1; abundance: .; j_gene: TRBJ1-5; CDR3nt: TGTGCCAGCAGCTTAGGGGGCGGCAATCAGCCCCAGCATTTT; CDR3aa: CASSLGGGNQPQHF
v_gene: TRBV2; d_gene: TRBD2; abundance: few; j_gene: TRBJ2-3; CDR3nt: TGTGCCAGCAGGTTTACTAGCGGGGGAACGAAAGCACGCACAGATACGCAGTATTTT; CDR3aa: CASRFTSGGTKARTDTQYF